A selection of T cell receptor beta chains follows, all from one sample in a study of OX40 agonist ivuxolimab in advanced cancers. Assay used: immunoSEQ multiplex PCR; TCRdb lists only in-frame clones, some missing. The sample carries some 20,000 clones, approximately 80% recorded once. The sequencing here drew on CD4+ or CD8+ T cells sorted from blood, taken in a trial of the OX40 agonist ivuxolimab. All receptors derive from an adult with an advanced solid tumor such as melanoma, head and neck, liver or kidney cancer. CDR3s include the opening cysteine and the closing phenylalanine or tryptophan. Each record gives: D gene, V gene, clone size, J gene, CDR3 length, CDR3 DNA, CDR3 protein. D genes are given only for firm matches. Size is stated for part of the rows, as once, few or many counts, or as a class when the clone is expanded.

TRBD1,TRBV5-4,once,TRBJ2-1,15,TGCGCCAGCAGCGTCGGGACAGGGGGCTACAATGAGCAGTTCTTC,CASSVGTGGYNEQFF
-,TRBV7-8,-,TRBJ2-3,15,TGTGCCAGCAGCCCCCCAGACCTATCCACAGATACGCAGTATTTT,CASSPPDLSTDTQYF
TRBD1,TRBV7-9,-,TRBJ2-1,14,TGTGCCAGCAGCGACCGGGACAGCGGTCATGAGCAGTTCTTC,CASSDRDSGHEQFF
-,TRBV9,-,TRBJ2-2,13,TGTGCCAGCAGCGCGGTGAACACCGGGGAGCTGTTTTTT,CASSAVNTGELFF
TRBD1,TRBV11-2,-,TRBJ2-5,15,TGTGCCAGCAGACCTATCGGGACAGGGATGGAGACCCAGTACTTC,CASRPIGTGMETQYF
-,TRBV19,-,TRBJ1-1,15,TGTGCCAGTAGTATAACGGGGGGCTGGAACACTGAAGCTTTCTTT,CASSITGGWNTEAFF
TRBD2,TRBV4-2,-,TRBJ2-1,16,TGTGCCAGCAGCCGGACTAGCGGGAGGCTTGGGGATGAGCAGTTCTTC,CASSRTSGRLGDEQFF
-,TRBV4-2,-,TRBJ1-1,13,TGTGCCAGCAGCCAACTGGGGAACACTGAAGCTTTCTTT,CASSQLGNTEAFF
TRBD2,TRBV28,-,TRBJ2-3,14,TGTGCCAGCAGTTTATTGGGGGGGGCAGATACGCAGTATTTT,CASSLLGGADTQYF
-,TRBV28,-,TRBJ1-1,15,TGTGCCAGCAGTTCCCCGATAGACATGAACACTGAAGCTTTCTTT,CASSSPIDMNTEAFF
TRBD2,TRBV6-5,-,TRBJ2-3,15,TGTGCCAGCGCGATCGGCGGGGGGGCGACAGATACGCAGTATTTT,CASAIGGGATDTQYF
-,TRBV7-9,-,TRBJ2-7,13,TGTGCCAGCAGCGCAAACAGGGACTTGGAGCAGTACTTC,CASSANRDLEQYF
TRBD1,TRBV7-9,-,TRBJ2-1,15,TGTGCCAGCAGCTTATTGGTTGGGACAGACAATGAGCAGTTCTTC,CASSLLVGTDNEQFF
TRBD2,TRBV11-2,-,TRBJ2-3,13,TGTGCCAGCAGCTTAGTGGGGACTATCGAGGAGTATTTT,CASSLVGTIEEYF
-,TRBV11-3,-,TRBJ2-7,14,TGTGCCAGCAGCTCGAGAATAGCCCCCTACGAGCAGTACTTC,CASSSRIAPYEQYF
-,TRBV5-5,-,TRBJ1-1,13,TGTGCCAGCAGCTTGCCCCTGAACACTGAAGCTTTCTTT,CASSLPLNTEAFF
TRBD2,TRBV28,-,TRBJ2-1,16,TGTGCCAGCAGTTTAATATTGCGGGGGAACTACAATGAGCAGTTCTTC,CASSLILRGNYNEQFF
-,TRBV5-5,-,TRBJ1-6,17,TGTGCCAGCAGCCCGAGCTTTACAGGGTCCTATAATTCACCCCTCCACTTT,CASSPSFTGSYNSPLHF
-,TRBV27,-,TRBJ1-1,14,TGTGCCAGCAGTTTACTAGAGGGTACCACTGAAGCTTTCTTT,CASSLLEGTTEAFF
TRBD2,TRBV25-1,-,TRBJ2-7,14,TGTGCCAGCAGTCATAGCGGGAGAAGTTACGAGCAGTACTTC,CASSHSGRSYEQYF
TRBD1,TRBV7-8,once,TRBJ2-5,15,TGTGCCAGCAGCTACCGACAGGGCAAAAGAGAGACCCAGTACTTC,CASSYRQGKRETQYF
TRBD1,TRBV6-5,-,TRBJ1-1,16,TGTGCCAGCAGTTTTTCGGGGGACAGGGTGAACACTGAAGCTTTCTTT,CASSFSGDRVNTEAFF
TRBD2,TRBV9,once,TRBJ2-3,15,TGTGCCAGCAGCGTTAATCCCGGGGGGACAGATACGCAGTATTTT,CASSVNPGGTDTQYF
-,TRBV6-1,-,TRBJ1-4,14,TGTGCCAGCAGTGATATACAGGACAATGAAAAACTGTTTTTT,CASSDIQDNEKLFF
TRBD2,TRBV9,-,TRBJ2-7,15,TGTGCCAGCAGCACGACTAGCGGGGGGAGTTTGGAGCAGTACTTC,CASSTTSGGSLEQYF
-,TRBV5-6,-,TRBJ1-1,12,TGTGCCAGCAGCCCCTCGGGTAATGAAGCTTTCTTT,CASSPSGNEAFF
-,TRBV9,-,TRBJ2-3,16,TGTGCCAGCAGCCCCCGCGCTAGGGATAGCACAGATACGCAGTATTTT,CASSPRARDSTDTQYF
TRBD2,TRBV27,-,TRBJ2-1,16,TGTGCCAGCAGTTTACCTGGGACTAGCGGGTACAATGAGCAGTTCTTC,CASSLPGTSGYNEQFF
-,TRBV4-1,-,TRBJ1-1,18,TGCGCCAGCAGCCAAGATGCCGGGTTTGGCACCATGAACACTGAAGCTTTCTTT,CASSQDAGFGTMNTEAFF
TRBD1,TRBV4-2,-,TRBJ1-1,15,TGTGCCAGCAGCCCGAGTCCCGGGACAGGGTACCCGGCTTTCTTT,CASSPSPGTGYPAFF
-,TRBV4-3,-,TRBJ1-1,14,TGCGCCAGCAGCCAAGATAGTGGGCAGGGTGAAGCTTTCTTT,CASSQDSGQGEAFF
-,TRBV5-6,-,TRBJ1-2,13,TGTGCCAGCAGGGAGGTAGGCATGTCGGGCTACACCTTC,CASREVGMSGYTF
TRBD1,TRBV5-5,-,TRBJ1-1,16,TGTGCCAGCAGCCAAGTGACAGGGGGCATCGACACTGAAGCTTTCTTT,CASSQVTGGIDTEAFF
TRBD2,TRBV13,-,TRBJ2-3,14,TGTGCCAGCAGCTTGGGACTAGCGACAGATACGCAGTATTTT,CASSLGLATDTQYF
-,TRBV27,-,TRBJ1-5,13,TGTGCCAGCAGGGACAGTCCCTATCAGCCCCAGCATTTT,CASRDSPYQPQHF
-,TRBV27,-,TRBJ1-1,15,TGTGCCAGCAGTCTGCGAAATACAGGCTACACTGAAGCTTTCTTT,CASSLRNTGYTEAFF
-,TRBV5-1,few,TRBJ2-1,15,TGCGCCAGCAGCTTGACAGGGTGGTCCTACAATGAGCAGTTCTTC,CASSLTGWSYNEQFF
-,TRBV7-9,few,TRBJ2-7,14,TGTGCCAGCAGCTACGTATCGTCTGGCTACGAGCAGTACTTC,CASSYVSSGYEQYF
TRBD2,TRBV9,few,TRBJ2-5,18,TGTGCCAGCAGCGGCATTACATCTCCGGGACTAGGGGTTGGGACCCAGTACTTC,CASSGITSPGLGVGTQYF
-,TRBV10-3,-,TRBJ2-5,15,TGTGCCATCAGTGAGTCGCTGAACACCGTTGAGACCCAGTACTTC,CAISESLNTVETQYF
TRBD2,TRBV2,-,TRBJ2-7,15,TGTGCCAGCAGTGCCGGACTAGCGGGGAGGTGGGAGCAGTACTTC,CASSAGLAGRWEQYF
-,TRBV5-4,-,TRBJ1-2,15,TGTGCCAGCAGCTTGCTGGGGTTGGGGCACTATGGCTACACCTTC,CASSLLGLGHYGYTF
-,TRBV7-8,-,TRBJ2-1,17,TGTGCCAGCAGCTCGGGGGTTTATAATAATACATACAATGAGCAGTTCTTC,CASSSGVYNNTYNEQFF
TRBD1,TRBV19,few,TRBJ1-1,14,TGTGCCAGTAGTATGGGGACAGGGTCCCCTGAAGCTTTCTTT,CASSMGTGSPEAFF
-,TRBV11-3,-,TRBJ2-3,15,TGTGCCAGCAGCTCGCGTGGGTTCAACACAGATACGCAGTATTTT,CASSSRGFNTDTQYF
-,TRBV4-3,-,TRBJ1-1,14,TGCGCCAGCAGCCAAGATTCTGGGAACACTGAAGCTTTCTTT,CASSQDSGNTEAFF
-,TRBV10-3,-,TRBJ2-1,12,TGTGCCATTGACAGGTCCTACAATGAGCAGTTCTTC,CAIDRSYNEQFF
-,TRBV9,-,TRBJ2-3,15,TGTGCCAGCAGCACGACTTTGGAGGGCACAGATACGCAGTATTTT,CASSTTLEGTDTQYF
-,TRBV7-9,few,TRBJ2-5,15,TGTGCCAGCAGCTTACGCGAGGGTCTGGCGGAGACCCAGTACTTC,CASSLREGLAETQYF
-,TRBV7-2,-,TRBJ2-1,11,TGTGCCAGCAGCTTACCCCTAGAGCAGTTCTTC,CASSLPLEQFF
-,TRBV11-1,-,TRBJ2-3,16,TGTGCCAGCAGCTTTTACGGGAATTTGGGCACAGATACGCAGTATTTT,CASSFYGNLGTDTQYF
-,TRBV7-9,-,TRBJ2-3,14,TGTGCCAGCAGCCCGAGGGGTTTTGAAGATACGCAGTATTTT,CASSPRGFEDTQYF
-,TRBV29-1,-,TRBJ1-1,14,TGCAGCGTTGAAGAACCGTTAATGAACACTGAAGCTTTCTTT,CSVEEPLMNTEAFF
-,TRBV9,few,TRBJ2-2,13,TGTGCCAGCAGCGTAGGCAGTCCCGGGGAGCTGTTTTTT,CASSVGSPGELFF
TRBD2,TRBV18,-,TRBJ2-1,15,TGTGCCAGCTCACCCCCTAGCGGGAGTTACAATGAGCAGTTCTTC,CASSPPSGSYNEQFF
-,TRBV28,-,TRBJ1-5,15,TGTGCCAGCAGTTTGGGTACGGGTCAGTTGCAGCCCCAGCATTTT,CASSLGTGQLQPQHF
-,TRBV5-1,many,TRBJ2-7,12,TGCGCCAGCAGCTTGGTCGCCTACGAGCAGTACTTC,CASSLVAYEQYF
-,TRBV7-9,-,TRBJ2-3,14,TGTGCCAGCAGTAGCGACCAGATCACAGATACGCAGTATTTT,CASSSDQITDTQYF